The rows below give T cell receptor beta chains drawn from one sample of a study of T cell responses to AZD1222 COVID-19 vaccine. Generated by immunoSEQ multiplex PCR, the TCRdb table keeps only in-frame clones and is missing some. The data show 100,000 to 150,000 clones, 75% to 90% seen once. The starting material was peripheral blood, obtained 28 days after the second AZD1222 dose. Source of these receptors: an adult who received the AZD1222 COVID-19 vaccine. Each CDR3 is given without its conserved first and last residue.

V gene | CDR3 protein
TRBV4-3 | ASSQDGPARSYNEQF
TRBV3-1/TRBV3-2 | ASSQSLRGYEQY
TRBV19 | ASSIDRDVPRPQH
TRBV3-1/TRBV3-2 | ASRNRGANYGYT
TRBV5-1 | ASQPGRAQETQY
TRBV5-4 | ASSFAGTGGYEQY
TRBV18 | ASSPLDSADTQY
TRBV5-4 | ASSFGTGDETQY
TRBV28 | ASSLKGPTYGYT
TRBV7-2 | ASSSMRQETQY
TRBV3-1/TRBV3-2 | ASSQRTGESEAF
TRBV5-1 | ASSLNGGAGTEAF
TRBV11-3 | ASSRSPGQQYNEQF
TRBV27 | ASSLGTSGRETQY
TRBV11-2 | ASSETSGNSYNEQF
TRBV28 | ASSFFAIVGANEKLF
TRBV7-8 | ASTKSGGTNTGELF
TRBV27 | ASSLSDTYYEQY
TRBV18 | ASSPPTVNYGYT
TRBV10-3 | ATRTSGSYEQY
TRBV7-3 | ASSTQGTSGGNEQF
TRBV11-2 | ASSLGGQGVTEAF
TRBV12-3/TRBV12-4 | ASTPQGPYGYT
TRBV9 | ASSVGRGSTDTQY
TRBV6-5 | ASSPRDSESNEQF
TRBV3-1/TRBV3-2 | ASSQDVAGLAARTDTQY
TRBV5-1 | ASSLGVRNTIY
TRBV27 | ASSLGQGNYGYT
TRBV5-8 | ASSFQLVYSNQPQH
TRBV4-2 | ASSQEQGSASYEQY
TRBV19 | ASRSPGIGYEQY
TRBV12-3/TRBV12-4 | ASSLGFAYEQY
TRBV27 | ASGYLFPTGDGYT
TRBV15 | ATSRDNRRLAANTDTQY
TRBV7-9 | ASSLGGGGTEAF
TRBV3-1/TRBV3-2 | ASSQDRSKQF
TRBV10-3 | AISDSLAGGAETQY
TRBV5-6 | ASSWGNRNTEAF
TRBV28 | ASRPSSTAPGNTIY
TRBV6-5 | ASRPPMRDEKLF
TRBV5-1 | ASSSLQGRETQY
TRBV29-1 | SVEDFGEKLF
TRBV19 | ATSLRVGADTQY
TRBV5-1 | ASSLVDEGLGEQF
TRBV30 | AWRRRVGELF
TRBV15 | ATGKGQSTEAF
TRBV5-1 | ASSLQSQETQY